The sequence of this TCR beta chain was determined in a study of blood T cell repertoires in COVID-19. Looking at the study overall: Researchers got acute and convalescent COVID-19 samples from the United States, Italy and Spain. T cells, B-cell-depleted T cells, or PBMCs supplied cDNA or gDNA.

Some clones are missing from TCRdb's copy, which holds only in-frame ones; the method was immunoSEQ multiplex PCR. Here the sample spans tens of thousands of clones, about 85% being singletons. Trimming removed 9 bases from V and 7 bases from J; junction bases left unmatched: 5. This CDR3 region has 12 residues. Germline CDR1 is KGHDR and CDR2 is SFDVKD. The chain joins TRBV24-1 to TRBJ1-2; TRBD1 aligns across 9 bases. The sample taken for sequencing was peripheral blood. This clonotype was sampled from a man older than 75 with acute or convalescent COVID-19. Written as DNA, the CDR3 is TGTGCCACCGGGACAGGGCACGGTGGCTACACCTTC. It is translated as CATGTGHGGYTF.